This T cell receptor beta chain was found in a study of control samples from healthy donors and cancer patients. Clones were read by immunoSEQ multiplex PCR, and TCRdb kept only the in-frame ones, dropping some. The repertoire consists of 350,000 to 450,000 clones, with 75% to 95% occurring once and the leading ten covering around 6.8%. The CDR3 is made up of 14 amino acids. V was trimmed by 11 bases and J by 5 bases, leaving 18 bases between them. The V gene's germline CDR1 is MDHEN and CDR2 SYDVKM. The receptor comes from a man between 35 and 55 years old with head and neck cancer. The gene calls are TRBV28 and TRBJ2-2, with D tentatively TRBD1 (7 bases). Sequenced sample: PBMCs. The CDR3 DNA follows: TGTGCCCTAGGACGGAGGGGGCGAACCGGGGAGCTGTTTTTT. Amino acids: CALGRRGRTGELFF. The whole variable domain, filled in from reference TRBV28 and TRBJ2-2, reads DVKVTQSSRYLVKRTGEKVFLECVQDMDHENMFWYRQDPGLGLRLIYFSYDVKMKEKGDIPEGYSVSREKKERFSLILESASTNQTSMYLCALGRRGRTGELFFGEGSRLTVL.